The 11 T cell receptor beta chains reported below all come from one sample, sequenced in a study of long-term antiretroviral therapy in people with HIV. Running of the v3.0 immunoSEQ assay took place at survey level. The protocol was immunoSEQ multiplex PCR, while the TCRdb copy is restricted to in-frame clones and leaves out a portion. Found here are about 16,000 clones, 80% to 90% of them singletons; the top ten hold about 15%. The source material was unsorted PBMCs, sampled more than 2.2 years before starting antiretroviral therapy. Receptors originate from a woman in her twenties or thirties with HIV.

CDR3 sequence reads: CASGSKGGAEGANEKLFF. Here the CDR3 DNA reads TGTGCCAGTGGTTCTAAAGGGGGTGCGGAAGGGGCTAATGAAAAACTGTTTTTT. V and J are TRBV19 and TRBJ1-4, with D possibly being TRBD1 (6 bases). Trimming left V 8 bases short and J 3 bases short, with 25 bases between. Germline V CDR1 and CDR2: LNHDA, SQIVND (reference sequence). This CDR3 is built from 18 residues.

V gene TRBV7-9 combines with J gene TRBJ1-1; a weak D match, TRBD1 (5 bases). This CDR3 contains 13 residues. The V gene's germline CDR1 is SEHNR and CDR2 FQNEAQ (reference sequence). V lost 5 bases and J 5 bases, leaving 12 bases between the germline ends. CDR3 loop: CASSPQVLTEAFF. CDR3 bases: TGTGCCAGCAGCCCACAGGTTTTGACTGAAGCTTTCTTT. The entire variable domain, with the rest obtained from reference TRBV7-9 and TRBJ1-1, is as follows: DTGVSQNPRHKITKRGQNVTFRCDPISEHNRLYWYRQTLGQGPEFLTYFQNEAQLEKSRLLSDRFSAERPKGSFSTLEIQRTEQGDSAMYLCASSPQVLTEAFFGQGTRLTVV.

The chain employs TRBV5-1 and TRBJ2-3; D gene uncertain. V was clipped by 4 bases and J by 2 bases, with 14 bases between them. This CDR3 contains 15 residues. The germline CDR1 and CDR2 sequences are SGHRS and YFSETQ. CDR3 nucleotides: TGCGCCAGCAGCGGCCCCGGCAGCCCCACAGATACGCAGTATTTT. Translation gives CASSGPGSPTDTQYF.

J is TRBJ2-1 and V is TRBV25-1; 12 bases line up with TRBD1. Looked up from germline, CDR1 is MGHDK and CDR2 is SYGVNS. This CDR3 region has 15 residues. The ends lost 3 bases at V and 10 bases at J; junction bases unmatched: 7. The CDR3 region has the DNA TGTGCCAGCAGTGACCCGGGACAGGGGGCGAGAGAGCAGTTCTTC. It encodes CASSDPGQGAREQFF.

V and J are TRBV30 and TRBJ1-4; the D gene is possibly TRBD1 (6 bases). Trimming took 2 bases from V and 9 from J, leaving 16 bases between them. The CDR3 runs to 14 residues. The germline CDR1 and CDR2 sequences are GTSNPN and SVGIG (reference sequence). CDR3 residues: CAWSTRGGGQKLFF. The CDR3 bases are TGTGCCTGGAGTACTCGAGGGGGGGGGCAAAAACTGTTTTTT.

The chain recombines TRBV6-6 with TRBJ1-5; D is unresolved. From germline, CDR1 is MNHNY and CDR2 SVGAGI (reference sequence). The CDR3 runs to 13 residues. V shed 4 bases and J shed 6 bases, with 10 bases lying between them. Written as DNA, the CDR3 is TGTGCCAGCAGTTCCGGACGCATTCAGCCCCAGCATTTT. Its translation is CASSSGRIQPQHF.

The chain employs TRBV5-6 and TRBJ2-7; perhaps TRBD2 as D (6 bases). The CDR3 runs 13 residues. V lost 3 bases and J 5 bases, leaving 12 bases between the germline ends. CDR1 and CDR2 (germline): SGHDT, YYEEEE. Here the CDR3 reads CASSSRPGDEQYF. The DNA for the CDR3 is TGTGCCAGCAGCTCCCGGCCGGGGGACGAGCAGTACTTC.

This chain connects TRBV5-5 to TRBJ1-1; TRBD1 is a possible D gene (6 bases). The CDR3 spans 13 residues. Germline CDR1 is SGHKS and CDR2 is YYEKEE (reference sequence). Trimming removed 3 bases from V and 4 bases from J, with 10 bases in between. CDR3 sequence: CASSSQGSTEAFF. In DNA form, the CDR3 reads TGTGCCAGCAGCTCTCAGGGGTCCACTGAAGCTTTCTTT.

This clone was found once. The chain joins TRBV4-1 to TRBJ1-2, with TRBD1 as a possible D gene (5 bases). The CDR3 length is 17 residues. The germline V and J ends were trimmed by 0 bases and 5 bases, with 19 bases remaining between them. Germline V gene sequence: CDR1 MGHRA, CDR2 YSYEKL. The CDR3 here is CASSQDWDGGNPYGYTF. The DNA for the CDR3 is TGCGCCAGCAGCCAAGATTGGGACGGAGGGAATCCTTATGGCTACACCTTC.

The V call is TRBV7-2, the J call TRBJ1-3; D is unclear. The germline V and J ends were trimmed by 0 bases and 0 bases, with 6 bases remaining between them. The CDR3 consists of 15 residues. The germline gives CDR1 SGHTA, CDR2 FQGNSA. This chain's CDR3 is CASSLAHSSGNTIYF. Here the CDR3 DNA reads TGTGCCAGCAGCTTAGCGCATAGCTCTGGAAACACCATATATTTT. Supplemented by reference TRBV7-2 and TRBJ1-3, the full variable domain reads GAGVSQSPSNKVTEKGKDVELRCDPISGHTALYWYRQSLGQGLEFLIYFQGNSAPDKSGLPSDRFSAERTGGSVSTLTIQRTQQEDSAVYLCASSLAHSSGNTIYFGEGSWLTVV.

In nucleotides, the CDR3 is TGCGCCAGCAGCTTGTACCGACTAGCGGGGGCGCCCTCTGGGGCCAACGTCCTGACTTTC. Translation: CASSLYRLAGAPSGANVLTF. The V call is TRBV5-1, the J call TRBJ2-6, with 12 bases aligning to TRBD2. The CDR3 totals 20 residues. From germline, CDR1 is SGHRS and CDR2 YFSETQ. V lost 1 base, J lost 0 bases, and 8 bases stayed unmatched.